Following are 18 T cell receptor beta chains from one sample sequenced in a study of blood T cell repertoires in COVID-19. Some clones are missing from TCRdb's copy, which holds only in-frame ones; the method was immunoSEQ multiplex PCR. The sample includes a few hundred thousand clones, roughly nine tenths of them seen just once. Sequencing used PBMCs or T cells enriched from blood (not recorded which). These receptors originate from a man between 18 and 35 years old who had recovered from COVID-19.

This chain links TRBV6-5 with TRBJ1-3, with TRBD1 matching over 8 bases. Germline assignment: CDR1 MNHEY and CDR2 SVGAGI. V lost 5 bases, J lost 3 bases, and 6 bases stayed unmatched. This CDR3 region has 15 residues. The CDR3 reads CASSPRDRIGNTIYF. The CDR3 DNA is TGTGCCAGCAGTCCGCGGGACAGGATTGGAAACACCATATATTTT.

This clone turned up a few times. The CDR3 DNA reads TGTGCCAGCAGTTCGACTAGCGGGAGGGGGCAGTTCTTC. It translates to CASSSTSGRGQFF. The chain links TRBV6-2 or TRBV6-3 to TRBJ2-1; TRBD2 matches 14 bases. The CDR3 sequence is 13 residues long. Per germline, CDR1 MNHEY and CDR2 SVGEGT. The trim removed 4 bases at V and 12 bases at J, leaving 2 bases unmatched.

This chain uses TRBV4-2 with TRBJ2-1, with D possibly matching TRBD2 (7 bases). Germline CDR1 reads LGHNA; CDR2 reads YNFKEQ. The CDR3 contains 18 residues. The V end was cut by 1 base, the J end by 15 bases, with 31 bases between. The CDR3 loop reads CASSQAFSRRTRSQGGFF. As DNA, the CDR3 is TGTGCCAGCAGCCAAGCCTTCTCCAGAAGGACTAGATCACAAGGGGGGTTCTTC.

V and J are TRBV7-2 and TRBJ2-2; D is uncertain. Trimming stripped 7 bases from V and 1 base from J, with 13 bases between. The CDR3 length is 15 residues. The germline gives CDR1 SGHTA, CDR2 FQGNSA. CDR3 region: CASTPNAVNTGELFF. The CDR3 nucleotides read TGTGCCAGCACCCCCAACGCGGTGAACACCGGGGAGCTGTTTTTT.

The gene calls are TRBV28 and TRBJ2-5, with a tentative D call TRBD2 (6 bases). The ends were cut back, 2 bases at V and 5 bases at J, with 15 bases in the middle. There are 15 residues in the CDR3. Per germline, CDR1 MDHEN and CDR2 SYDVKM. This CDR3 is CASSLPGSLAETQYF. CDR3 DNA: TGTGCCAGCAGTTTACCCGGGAGCTTAGCGGAGACCCAGTACTTC.

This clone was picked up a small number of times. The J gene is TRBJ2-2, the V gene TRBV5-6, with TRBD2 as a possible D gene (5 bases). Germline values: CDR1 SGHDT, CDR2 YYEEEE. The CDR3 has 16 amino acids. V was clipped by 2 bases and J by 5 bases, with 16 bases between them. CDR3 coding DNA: TGTGCCAGCAGCTTCCGGCAAGGCAGAGGGACCGGGGAGCTGTTTTTT. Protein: CASSFRQGRGTGELFF.

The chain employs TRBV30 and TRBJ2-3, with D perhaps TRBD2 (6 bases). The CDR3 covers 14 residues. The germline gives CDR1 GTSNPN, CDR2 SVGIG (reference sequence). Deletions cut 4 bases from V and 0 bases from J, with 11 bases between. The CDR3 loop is CAWMEGVSTDTQYF. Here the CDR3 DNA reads TGTGCCTGGATGGAGGGTGTTAGCACAGATACGCAGTATTTT.

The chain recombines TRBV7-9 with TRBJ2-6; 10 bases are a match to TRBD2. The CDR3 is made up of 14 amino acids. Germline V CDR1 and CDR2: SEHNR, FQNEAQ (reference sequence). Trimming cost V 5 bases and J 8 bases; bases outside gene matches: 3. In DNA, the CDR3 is TGTGCCAGCAGCGCTAGCGGGAGCACCAACGTCCTGACTTTC. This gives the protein CASSASGSTNVLTF.

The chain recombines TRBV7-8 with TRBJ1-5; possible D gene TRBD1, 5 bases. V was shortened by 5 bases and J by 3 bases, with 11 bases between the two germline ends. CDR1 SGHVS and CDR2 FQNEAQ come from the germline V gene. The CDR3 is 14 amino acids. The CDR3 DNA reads TGTGCCAGCAGCCAGAGACAGTTCAATCAGCCCCAGCATTTT. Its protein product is CASSQRQFNQPQHF.

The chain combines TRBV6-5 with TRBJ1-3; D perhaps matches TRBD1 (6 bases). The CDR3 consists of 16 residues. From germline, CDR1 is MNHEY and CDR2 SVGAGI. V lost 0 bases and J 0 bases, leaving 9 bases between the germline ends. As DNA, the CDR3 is TGTGCCAGCAGTTACTCACAGGGTGGCTCTGGAAACACCATATATTTT. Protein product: CASSYSQGGSGNTIYF.

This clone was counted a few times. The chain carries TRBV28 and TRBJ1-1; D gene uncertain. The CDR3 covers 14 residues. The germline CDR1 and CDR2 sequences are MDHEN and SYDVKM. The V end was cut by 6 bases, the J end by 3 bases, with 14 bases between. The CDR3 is CASRQTPRDTEAFF. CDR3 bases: TGTGCCAGCAGGCAGACCCCGAGGGACACTGAAGCTTTCTTT.

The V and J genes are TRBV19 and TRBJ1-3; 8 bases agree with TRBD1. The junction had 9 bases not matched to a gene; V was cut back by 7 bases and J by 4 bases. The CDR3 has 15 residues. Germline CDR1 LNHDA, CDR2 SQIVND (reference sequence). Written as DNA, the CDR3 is TGTGCCAGTAACGACAGAGGGACAGGAGGAAACACCATATATTTT. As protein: CASNDRGTGGNTIYF.

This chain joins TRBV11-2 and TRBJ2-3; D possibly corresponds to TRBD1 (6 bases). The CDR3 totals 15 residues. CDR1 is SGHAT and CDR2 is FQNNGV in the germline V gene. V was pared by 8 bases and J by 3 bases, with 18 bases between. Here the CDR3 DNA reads TGTGCCAGCGTACTTGGTGGACAGTTAACAGATACGCAGTATTTT. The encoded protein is CASVLGGQLTDTQYF.

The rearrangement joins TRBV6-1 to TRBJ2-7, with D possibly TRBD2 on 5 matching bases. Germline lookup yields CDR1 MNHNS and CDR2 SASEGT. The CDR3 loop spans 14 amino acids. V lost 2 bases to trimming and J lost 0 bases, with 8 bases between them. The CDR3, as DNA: TGTGCCAGCAGTGAAACGGGGAACTCCTACGAGCAGTACTTC. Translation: CASSETGNSYEQYF.

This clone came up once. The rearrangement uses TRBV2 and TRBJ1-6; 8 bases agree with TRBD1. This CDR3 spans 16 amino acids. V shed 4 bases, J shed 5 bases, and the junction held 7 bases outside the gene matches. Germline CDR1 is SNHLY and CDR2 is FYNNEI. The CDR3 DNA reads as TGTGCCAGCAGTGCAGGGGGCGGGGGTAATAATTCACCCCTCCACTTT. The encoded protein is CASSAGGGGNNSPLHF.

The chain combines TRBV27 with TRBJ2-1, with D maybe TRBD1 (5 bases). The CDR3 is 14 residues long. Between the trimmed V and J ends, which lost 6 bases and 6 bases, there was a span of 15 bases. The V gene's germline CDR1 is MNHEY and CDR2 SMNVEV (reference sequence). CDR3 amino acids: CASSPYGQGNEQFF. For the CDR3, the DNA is TGTGCCAGCAGCCCTTATGGCCAGGGCAATGAGCAGTTCTTC.

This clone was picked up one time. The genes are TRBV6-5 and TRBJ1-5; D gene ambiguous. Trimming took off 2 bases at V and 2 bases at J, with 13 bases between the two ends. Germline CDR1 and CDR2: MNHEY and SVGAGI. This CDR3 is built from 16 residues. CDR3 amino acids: CASSYTYDGGNQPQHF. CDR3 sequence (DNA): TGTGCCAGCAGTTACACGTACGACGGGGGCAATCAGCCCCAGCATTTT.

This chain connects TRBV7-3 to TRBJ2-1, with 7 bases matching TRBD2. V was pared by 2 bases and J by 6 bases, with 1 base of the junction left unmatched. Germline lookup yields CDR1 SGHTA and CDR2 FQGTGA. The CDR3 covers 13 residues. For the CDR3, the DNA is TGTGCCAGCAGCTTAGGGACTACCAATGAGCAGTTCTTC. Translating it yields CASSLGTTNEQFF.